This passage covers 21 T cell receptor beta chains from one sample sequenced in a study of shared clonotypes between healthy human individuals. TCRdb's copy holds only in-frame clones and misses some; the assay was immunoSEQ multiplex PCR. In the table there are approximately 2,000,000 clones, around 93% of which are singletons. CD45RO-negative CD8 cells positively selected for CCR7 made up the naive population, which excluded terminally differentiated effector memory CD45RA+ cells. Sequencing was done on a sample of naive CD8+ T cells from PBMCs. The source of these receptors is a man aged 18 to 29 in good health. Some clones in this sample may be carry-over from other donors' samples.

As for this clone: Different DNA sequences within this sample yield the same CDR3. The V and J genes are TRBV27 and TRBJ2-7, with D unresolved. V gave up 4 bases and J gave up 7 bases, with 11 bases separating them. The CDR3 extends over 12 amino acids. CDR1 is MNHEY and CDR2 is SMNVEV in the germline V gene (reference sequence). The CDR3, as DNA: TGTGCCAGCAGTTCCCCCTCTGGTGAGCAGTACTTC. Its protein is CASSSPSGEQYF.

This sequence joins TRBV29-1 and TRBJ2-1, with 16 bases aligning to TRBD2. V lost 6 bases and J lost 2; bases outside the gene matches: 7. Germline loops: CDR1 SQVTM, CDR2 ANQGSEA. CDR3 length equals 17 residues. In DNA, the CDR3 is TGCAGCGTCACGGGACTAGCGGGAGGGTTCACCTACAATGAGCAGTTCTTC. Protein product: CSVTGLAGGFTYNEQFF.

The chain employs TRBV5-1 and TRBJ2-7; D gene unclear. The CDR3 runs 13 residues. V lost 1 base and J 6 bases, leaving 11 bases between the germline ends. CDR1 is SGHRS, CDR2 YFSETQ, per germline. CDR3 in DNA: TGCGCCAGCAGCTTGACGATCTCCCCCGAGCAGTACTTC. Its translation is CASSLTISPEQYF.

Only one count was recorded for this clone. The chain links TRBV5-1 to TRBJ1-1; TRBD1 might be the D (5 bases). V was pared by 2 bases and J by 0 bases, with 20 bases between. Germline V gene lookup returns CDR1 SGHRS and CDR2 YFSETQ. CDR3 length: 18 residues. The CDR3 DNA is TGCGCCAGCAGCTTTAGGACCCCAGGGACTTTAATGAACACTGAAGCTTTCTTT. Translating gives CASSFRTPGTLMNTEAFF. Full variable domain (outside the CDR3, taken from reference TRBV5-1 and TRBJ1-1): KAGVTQTPRYLIKTRGQQVTLSCSPISGHRSVSWYQQTPGQGLQFLFEYFSETQRNKGNFPGRFSGRQFSNSRSEMNVSTLELGDSALYLCASSFRTPGTLMNTEAFFGQGTRLTVV.

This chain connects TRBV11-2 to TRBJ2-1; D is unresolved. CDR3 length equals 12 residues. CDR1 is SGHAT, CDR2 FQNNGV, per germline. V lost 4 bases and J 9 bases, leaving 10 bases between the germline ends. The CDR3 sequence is CASSYGVGEQFF. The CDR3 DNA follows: TGTGCCAGCAGCTATGGGGTGGGTGAGCAGTTCTTC.

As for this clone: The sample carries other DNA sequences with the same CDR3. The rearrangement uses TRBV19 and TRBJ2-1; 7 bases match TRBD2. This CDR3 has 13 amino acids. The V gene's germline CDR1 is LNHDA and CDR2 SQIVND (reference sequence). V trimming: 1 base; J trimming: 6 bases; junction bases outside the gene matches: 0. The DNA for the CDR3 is TGTGCCAGTAGTATAGGCGGGGGCAATGAGCAGTTCTTC. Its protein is CASSIGGGNEQFF.

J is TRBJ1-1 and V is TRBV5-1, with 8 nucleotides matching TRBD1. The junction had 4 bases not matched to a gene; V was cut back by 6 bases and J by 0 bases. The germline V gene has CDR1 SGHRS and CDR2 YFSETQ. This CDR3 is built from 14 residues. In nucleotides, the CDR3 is TGCGCCAGCACTCTGACAGGGGTGAACACTGAAGCTTTCTTT. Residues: CASTLTGVNTEAFF.

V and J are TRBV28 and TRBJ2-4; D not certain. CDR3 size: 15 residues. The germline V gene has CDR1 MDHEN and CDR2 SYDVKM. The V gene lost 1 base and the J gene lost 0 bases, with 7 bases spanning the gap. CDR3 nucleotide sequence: TGTGCCAGCAGTTTATTCCCCCCAGCCAAAAACATTCAGTACTTC. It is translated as CASSLFPPAKNIQYF.

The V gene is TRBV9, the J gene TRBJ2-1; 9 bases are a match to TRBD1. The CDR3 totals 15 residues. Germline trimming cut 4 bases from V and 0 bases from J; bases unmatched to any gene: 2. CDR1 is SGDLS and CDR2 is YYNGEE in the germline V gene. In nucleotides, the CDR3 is TGTGCCAGCAGCTCGACAGGGGGCTCCTACAATGAGCAGTTCTTC. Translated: CASSSTGGSYNEQFF.

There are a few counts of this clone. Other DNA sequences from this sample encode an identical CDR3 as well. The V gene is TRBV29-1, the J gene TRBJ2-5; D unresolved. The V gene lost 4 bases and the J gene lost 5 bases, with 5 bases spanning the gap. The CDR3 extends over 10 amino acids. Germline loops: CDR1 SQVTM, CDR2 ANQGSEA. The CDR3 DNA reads TGCAGCGTTGTCTGGGAGACCCAGTACTTC. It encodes CSVVWETQYF.

CDR3 in amino acids: CASSQGLGPINEQFF. DNA of the CDR3: TGTGCCAGCAGCCAAGGACTAGGCCCGATCAATGAGCAGTTCTTC. The chain links TRBV6-5 to TRBJ2-1; 7 bases are shared with TRBD2. The CDR3 loop spans 15 amino acids. The J segment lost 6 bases and the V segment lost 6 bases, leaving 11 bases of the junction unmatched. In germline, CDR1 is MNHEY, CDR2 SVGAGI.

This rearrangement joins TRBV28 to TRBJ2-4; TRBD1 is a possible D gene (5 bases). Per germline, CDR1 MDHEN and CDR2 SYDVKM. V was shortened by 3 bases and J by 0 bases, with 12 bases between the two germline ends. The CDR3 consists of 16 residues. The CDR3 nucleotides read TGTGCCAGCAGTTTGTTTGACAGTCTAGCCAAAAACATTCAGTACTTC. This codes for CASSLFDSLAKNIQYF.

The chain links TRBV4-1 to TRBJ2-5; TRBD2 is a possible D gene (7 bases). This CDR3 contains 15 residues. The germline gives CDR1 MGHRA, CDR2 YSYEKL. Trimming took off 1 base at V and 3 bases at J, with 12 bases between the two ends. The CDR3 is CASSQVGGGEETQYF. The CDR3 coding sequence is TGCGCCAGCAGCCAAGTAGGGGGAGGGGAAGAGACCCAGTACTTC.

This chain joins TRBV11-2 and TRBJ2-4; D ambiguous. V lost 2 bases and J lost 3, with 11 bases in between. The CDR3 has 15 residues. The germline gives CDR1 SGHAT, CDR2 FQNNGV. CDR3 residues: CASSLNPEGKNIQYF. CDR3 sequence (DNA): TGTGCCAGCAGCTTAAATCCCGAAGGCAAAAACATTCAGTACTTC. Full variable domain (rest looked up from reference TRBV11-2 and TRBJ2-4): EAGVAQSPRYKIIEKRQSVAFWCNPISGHATLYWYQQILGQGPKLLIQFQNNGVVDDSQLPKDRFSAERLKGVDSTLKIQPAKLEDSAVYLCASSLNPEGKNIQYFGAGTRLSVL.

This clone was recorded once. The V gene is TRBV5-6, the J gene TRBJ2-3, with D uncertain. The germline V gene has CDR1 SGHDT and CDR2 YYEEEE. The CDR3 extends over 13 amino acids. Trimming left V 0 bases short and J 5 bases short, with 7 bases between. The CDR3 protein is CASSLAPLDTQYF. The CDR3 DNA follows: TGTGCCAGCAGCTTGGCCCCGCTAGATACGCAGTATTTT. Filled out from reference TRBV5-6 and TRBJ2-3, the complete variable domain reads DAGVTQSPTHLIKTRGQQVTLRCSPKSGHDTVSWYQQALGQGPQFIFQYYEEEERQRGNFPDRFSGHQFPNYSSELNVNALLLGDSALYLCASSLAPLDTQYFGPGTRLTVL.

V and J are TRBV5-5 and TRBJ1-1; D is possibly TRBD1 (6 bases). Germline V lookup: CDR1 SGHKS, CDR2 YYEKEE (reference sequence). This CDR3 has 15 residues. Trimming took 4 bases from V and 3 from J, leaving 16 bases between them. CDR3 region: CASSPTGFRDTEAFF. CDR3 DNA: TGTGCCAGCAGCCCTACAGGGTTTAGGGACACTGAAGCTTTCTTT.

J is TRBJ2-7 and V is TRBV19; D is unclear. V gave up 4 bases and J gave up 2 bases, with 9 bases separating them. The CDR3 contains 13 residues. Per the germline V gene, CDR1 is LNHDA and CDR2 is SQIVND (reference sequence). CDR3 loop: CASSTHPAYEQYF. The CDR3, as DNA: TGTGCCAGTAGTACTCACCCCGCCTACGAGCAGTACTTC.

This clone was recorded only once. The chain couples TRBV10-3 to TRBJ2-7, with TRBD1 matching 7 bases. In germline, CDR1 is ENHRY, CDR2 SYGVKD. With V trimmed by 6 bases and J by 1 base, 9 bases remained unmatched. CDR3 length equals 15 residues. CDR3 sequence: CAISGQEMISYEQYF. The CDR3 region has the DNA TGTGCCATCAGCGGACAGGAGATGATATCCTACGAGCAGTACTTC.

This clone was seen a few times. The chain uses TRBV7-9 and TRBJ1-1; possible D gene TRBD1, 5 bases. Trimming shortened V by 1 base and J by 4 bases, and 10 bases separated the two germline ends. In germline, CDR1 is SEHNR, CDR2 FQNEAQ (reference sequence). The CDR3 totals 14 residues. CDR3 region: CASSLEFGGTEAFF. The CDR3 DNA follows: TGTGCCAGCAGCTTAGAATTTGGGGGCACTGAAGCTTTCTTT.

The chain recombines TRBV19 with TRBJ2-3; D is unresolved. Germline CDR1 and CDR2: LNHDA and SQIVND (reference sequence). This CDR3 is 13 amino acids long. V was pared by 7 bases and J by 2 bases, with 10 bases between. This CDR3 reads CASTKPNTDTQYF. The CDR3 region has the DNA TGTGCCAGTACCAAACCCAACACAGATACGCAGTATTTT.

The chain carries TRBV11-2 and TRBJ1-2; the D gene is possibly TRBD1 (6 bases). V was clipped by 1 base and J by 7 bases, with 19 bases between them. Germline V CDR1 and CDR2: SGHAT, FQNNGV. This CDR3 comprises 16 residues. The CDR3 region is CASSLVRGQPGAGYTF. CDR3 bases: TGTGCCAGCAGCTTAGTTCGGGGGCAGCCCGGAGCTGGCTACACCTTC.